This TCR beta chain was captured in a study of regulatory T cells in long-lasting Graves disease. General study results and limits: For persistent Graves' patients, TCR diversity was lower than for newly diagnosed ones. Persistent disease was characterized by preferential usage of TRBV28, TRBJ1-2 and TRBJ2-5.

The CDR3 spans 14 residues. Germline loops: CDR1 SGHTA, CDR2 FQGTGA. V was pared by 5 bases and J by 6 bases, with 15 bases between. TCR beta libraries were built with iRepertoire HTBI primers and Arm-PCR of CDR3 regions. How the authors handled the data: From all samples, identification returned 11 to 15 TRBJ and about 63 TRBV segments. TCRdb used MiXCR to reprocess the multiplex PCR reads, holding one entry per CDR3 protein. The V and J calls and clone size come from TCRdb's table, not from the authors' own analysis. The sample contains about 540,000 distinct CDR3 sequences, roughly 14% of which appear only once. The time point is: newly diagnosed GD, antithyroid drugs for less than 3 months. PBMC RNA served as the TCR library source. This clonotype was picked up many times. Its antigen is unidentified. In addition, the sample was reused for a study of T cells in Graves' hyperthyroidism and ophthalmopathy. This second study says: Stable hyperthyroidism and ophthalmopathy were separated using 13 V-J signatures.

Sample: peripheral blood mononuclear cells (PBMCs), taken at new diagnosis, from a patient treated with antithyroid drugs. The chain recombines TRBV7-3 with TRBJ2-3; D might be TRBD1 or TRBD2, each matching 5 bases. This sequence was found in a man aged 25-45 years with Graves disease. CDR3 in DNA: TGTGCCAGCAGCACCGGGACCCGGGGCGATACGCAGTATTTT. Encoded protein: CASSTGTRGDTQYF.